The 4 T cell receptor beta chains presented below share a single source sample, sequenced in a study of T cells after yellow fever vaccination. In TCRdb, the 5' RACE reads were re-called with MiXCR into one record per CDR3 protein. The sample has 150,000 or so distinct CDR3 sequences, more than 6.5% seen once. Sample: CD4+ T cells sorted from PBMCs, taken 10 days after the yellow fever booster vaccination. The receptor set was obtained from a man in his thirties or forties who received the YFV17D yellow fever vaccine.

This clonotype was counted ten times or more. The chain uses TRBV7-2 and TRBJ2-3; D remains unclear. Germline assignment: CDR1 SGHTA and CDR2 FQGNSA. The CDR3 length is 13 residues. The ends were cut back, 0 bases at V and 6 bases at J, with 7 bases in the middle. The CDR3 DNA follows: TGTGCCAGCAGCTTAGCGCCTCGCGATACGCAGTATTTT. The encoded protein is CASSLAPRDTQYF.

Ten or more counts support this clonotype. The chain uses TRBV29-1 and TRBJ2-3, with 11 bases that match TRBD1. The V segment lost 6 bases and the J segment 10 bases; nucleotides outside the gene matches: 12. Looked up from germline, CDR1 is SQVTM and CDR2 is ANQGSEA. This CDR3 is built from 14 residues. In DNA, the CDR3 is TGCAGCGTGCCCGGGACAGGGGGAATTTGGGCGCAGTATTTT. Encoded protein: CSVPGTGGIWAQYF.

The chain is built from TRBV19 and TRBJ2-6, with D unresolved. V gave up 2 bases and J gave up 2 bases, with 10 bases separating them. The CDR3 consists of 16 residues. Per the germline V gene, CDR1 is LNHDA and CDR2 is SQIVND (reference sequence). As DNA, the CDR3 is TGTGCCAGTAGTATAAGGTCGGGCACTGGGGCCAACGTCCTGACTTTC. Translation: CASSIRSGTGANVLTF.

This clonotype was recorded a few times. The rearrangement joins TRBV5-6 to TRBJ2-1; 13 bases line up with TRBD2. The CDR3 consists of 20 residues. The V and J ends lost 3 bases and 0 bases, in that order; junction bases with no gene match: 12. The V gene's germline CDR1 is SGHDT and CDR2 YYEEEE. The CDR3 loop is CASSYRTSGSPHRSYNEQFF. Here the CDR3 DNA reads TGTGCCAGCAGCTACCGGACTAGCGGGAGCCCCCACCGCTCCTACAATGAGCAGTTCTTC. Together with reference TRBV5-6 and TRBJ2-1, the CDR3 gives the full variable domain: DAGVTQSPTHLIKTRGQQVTLRCSPKSGHDTVSWYQQALGQGPQFIFQYYEEEERQRGNFPDRFSGHQFPNYSSELNVNALLLGDSALYLCASSYRTSGSPHRSYNEQFFGPGTRLTVL.